Detailed here is one TCR beta chain. These data belong to a study of blood T cell repertoires in COVID-19. This CDR3 region has 13 residues. Germline CDR1 and CDR2: MNHEY and SVGAGI. V lost 0 bases and J lost 9, with 6 bases in between. Repertoires were generated with immunoSEQ multiplex PCR, while TCRdb's copy carries only in-frame clones and drops some. The sample has 250,000 to 300,000 clones, around 83% seen once. The sequencing sample was made of peripheral blood. This sequence joins TRBV6-5 and TRBJ1-6; D remains ambiguous. This TCR came from a man between 18 and 35 years old with active or convalescent COVID-19. The CDR3: CASSYSSGSPLHF. For the CDR3, the DNA is TGTGCCAGCAGTTACTCGTCGGGTTCACCCCTCCACTTT.